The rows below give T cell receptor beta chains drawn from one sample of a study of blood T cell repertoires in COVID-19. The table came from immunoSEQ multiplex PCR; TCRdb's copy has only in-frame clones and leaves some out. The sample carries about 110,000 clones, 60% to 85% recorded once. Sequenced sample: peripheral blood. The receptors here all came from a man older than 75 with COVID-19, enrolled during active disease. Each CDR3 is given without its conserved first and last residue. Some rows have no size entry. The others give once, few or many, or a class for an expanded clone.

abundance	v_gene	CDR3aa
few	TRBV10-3	AISELGLAGELFIETQY
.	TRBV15	ATSREAPRSGNYGYT
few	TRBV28	ASNDRNYGYT
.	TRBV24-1	ATSDLEPQGKNEQF
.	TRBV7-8	ASSFFPGGLSYNSPLH
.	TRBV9	ASSVEGQGGNEQF
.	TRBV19	ASSRRGQGTGNTIY
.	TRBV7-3	ASSSSPLAGFTDTQY
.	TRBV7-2	ASSPFGGQETQY
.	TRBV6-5	ASSYMGAPEAF
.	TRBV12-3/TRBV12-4	ASSRTVGSPLH
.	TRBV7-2	ASSFGGRFYEQY
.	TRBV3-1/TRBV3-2	ASSQEGTGGAGELF
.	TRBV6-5	ASPKDRGPNEQF
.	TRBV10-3	AITPGLGTGEFDYGYT
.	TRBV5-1	ASSLNRGLSYT
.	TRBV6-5	AILPWPSNYGYT
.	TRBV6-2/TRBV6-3	ASSPLSGELF
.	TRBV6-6	ASSYSEAGRAYEQY
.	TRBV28	ASSLSQGAEAF
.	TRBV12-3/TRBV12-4	AQGTQGADTQY
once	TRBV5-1	ASSLDRPGTGELF
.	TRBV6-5	ASSYSLSINEQF
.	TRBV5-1	ASSLPGSTGELF
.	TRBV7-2	ASSLGASTDTQY
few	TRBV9	ASSSQGAVETGELF
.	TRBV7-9	ASSPPDRVSMNTEAF
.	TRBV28	ASTRPGTSGSYEQY
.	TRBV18	ASSQSASVIIEQY
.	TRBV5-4	ASSETSGEETQY
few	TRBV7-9	ASSPPRGQGTYNEQF
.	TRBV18	ASSPTREYGETQY
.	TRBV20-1	SASGLAGGIADTQY
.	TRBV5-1	ASSYAGAGDTEAF
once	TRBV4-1	ASSRIQGARSYEQY
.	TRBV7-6	ASSSAVNSPLH
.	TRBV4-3	ASSRNRQGAYEQY
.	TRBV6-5	ASSSNSPLH
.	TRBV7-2	ASSLEMRSSHQH
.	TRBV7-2	ASSFRVNEQF
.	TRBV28	ASSLLAELNTEAF
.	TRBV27	ASSFGTGDGYT
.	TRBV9	ASSVDDGQAAYEQY
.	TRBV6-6	ASSYSGHQEAF
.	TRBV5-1	ASSQGDTSGANVLT
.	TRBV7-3	ASSLYRSPSSYEQY
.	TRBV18	ASSPWTSGVPSYNEQF
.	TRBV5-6	ASRAGGEQY
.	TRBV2	ASSEEGVPTDTQY
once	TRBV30	AWGSYSTDTQY
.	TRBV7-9	ASTLTGTSGYT